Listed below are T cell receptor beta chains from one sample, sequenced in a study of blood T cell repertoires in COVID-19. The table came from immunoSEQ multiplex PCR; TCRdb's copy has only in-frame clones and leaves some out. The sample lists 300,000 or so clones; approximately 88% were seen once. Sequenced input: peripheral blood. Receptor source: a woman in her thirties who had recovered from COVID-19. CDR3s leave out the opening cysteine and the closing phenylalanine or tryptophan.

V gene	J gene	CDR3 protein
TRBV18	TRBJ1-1	ASSPSQDRASTEAF
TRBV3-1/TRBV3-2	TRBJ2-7	ASSQDVRAEQY
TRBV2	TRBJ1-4	ASSVRGIGEKLF
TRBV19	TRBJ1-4	ASHSGTGGSNEKLF
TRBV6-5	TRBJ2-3	ASSRNRDYADTQY
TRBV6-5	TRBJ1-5	ASTVNRGRQPQH
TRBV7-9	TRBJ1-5	ASRAQVNQPQH
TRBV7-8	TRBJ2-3	ASSLAHGGRLGTDTQY
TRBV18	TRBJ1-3	ASSPLEIRGSSGNTIY
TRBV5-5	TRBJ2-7	ASSLRRQGARDEQY
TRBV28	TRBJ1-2	ASSLIRENGYT
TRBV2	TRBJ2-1	ASSAAGGVNEQF
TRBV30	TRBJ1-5	AWSLGQGGQPQH
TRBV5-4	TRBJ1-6	ASSLAMGQASPLH
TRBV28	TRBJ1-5	ASKTVSNQPQH
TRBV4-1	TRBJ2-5	ASSQDSAGSETQY
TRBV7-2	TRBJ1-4	ASSTDRVEEKLF
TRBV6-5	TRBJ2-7	ASRQGRGISYEQY
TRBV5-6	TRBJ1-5	ASSSGMTGGGQPQH
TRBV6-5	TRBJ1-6	ASSYTEGNSPLH
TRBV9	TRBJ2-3	ASSEGTNTDTQY
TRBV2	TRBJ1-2	ASGTGVANYGYT
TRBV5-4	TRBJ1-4	ASSAGGIGEKLF
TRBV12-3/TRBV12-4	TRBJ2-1	ASNTYRADEQF
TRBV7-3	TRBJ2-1	ASSTGNSEQF
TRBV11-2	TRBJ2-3	ASGQGYEADTQY
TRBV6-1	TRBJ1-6	ASSPTGYNSPLH
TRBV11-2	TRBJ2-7	ASSPRRVSSYEQY